The 18 T cell receptor beta chains listed next were all sequenced from one sample in a study of T cell repertoires in cytomegalovirus infection. TCRdb reanalysed the reads using MiXCR and keeps one entry per CDR3 protein. Here the sample spans 200,000 to 250,000 distinct CDR3 sequences, 22% being singletons. Sequenced material: CD8+ T cells from PBMCs. The receptors stem from a human donor in good health (CMV status not recorded). Some clones in this sample may be carry-over from other donors' samples.

In this sample, this clonotype turned up many times. The chain links TRBV7-9 to TRBJ2-4; perhaps TRBD1 as D (6 bases). V shed 5 bases and J shed 7 bases, with 18 bases lying between them. This CDR3 contains 15 residues. Germline-derived CDR1 and CDR2 are SEHNR and FQNEAQ (reference sequence). CDR3 sequence (DNA): TGTGCCAGCAGCCCTCCCCAACAGGGTGAGAACATTCAGTACTTC. Translation: CASSPPQQGENIQYF.

This clonotype has more than one count but fewer than ten. The chain employs TRBV7-6 and TRBJ2-1, with TRBD1 matching 7 bases. Germline assignment: CDR1 SGHVS and CDR2 FNYEAQ. The J segment lost 5 bases and the V segment lost 1 base, leaving 14 bases of the junction unmatched. This CDR3 contains 18 residues. CDR3 region: CASSLGLGSGTADNEQFF. The CDR3, as DNA: TGTGCCAGCAGCTTAGGGTTGGGATCCGGGACAGCTGACAATGAGCAGTTCTTC. Combining the CDR3 with reference TRBV7-6 and TRBJ2-1 gives the whole variable domain GAGVSQSPRYKVTKRGQDVALRCDPISGHVSLYWYRQALGQGPEFLTYFNYEAQQDKSGLPNDRFSAERPEGSISTLTIQRTEQRDSAMYRCASSLGLGSGTADNEQFFGPGTRLTVL.

This clonotype was seen many times. The chain joins TRBV12-3 or TRBV12-4 to TRBJ1-5, with a tentative D call TRBD1 (5 bases). The CDR3 spans 14 residues. V dropped 7 bases and J dropped 3 bases, with 13 bases sitting between them. Here the CDR3 DNA reads TGTGCCAGCAACCTAGGGGACCTCAATCAGCCCCAGCATTTT. This gives the protein CASNLGDLNQPQHF.

This clonotype was seen a handful of times. The CDR3 is CASSIRGLAEAFF. Here the CDR3 DNA reads TGTGCCAGCAGTATCAGGGGGCTGGCTGAAGCTTTCTTT. The chain combines TRBV6-1 with TRBJ1-1, with TRBD1 matching 8 bases. CDR3 length: 13 residues. Trimming took 5 bases from V and 6 from J; bases not matched to a gene: 5. Germline CDR1 and CDR2: MNHNS and SASEGT.

This clonotype was observed at least ten times. The chain recombines TRBV7-8 with TRBJ2-5; D unclear. Germline V gene lookup returns CDR1 SGHVS and CDR2 FQNEAQ. The CDR3 runs 13 residues. The ends were cut back, 1 base at V and 5 bases at J, with 8 bases in the middle. CDR3 nucleotides: TGTGCCAGCAGCTTAGTTCCACGGGAGACCCAGTACTTC. It translates to CASSLVPRETQYF.

The V gene is TRBV4-1, the J gene TRBJ1-6; D remains ambiguous. This CDR3 is 13 amino acids long. CDR1 and CDR2 from the germline V gene are MGHRA and YSYEKL. V lost 1 base, J lost 11 bases, and 9 bases lay in between. The DNA for the CDR3 is TGCGCCAGCAGCCAAGTTCCTGGAACACCCCTCCACTTT. Protein: CASSQVPGTPLHF.

Comment on this clonotype: A clone one base away is much larger, so this may be a read error. The chain employs TRBV7-2 and TRBJ1-5, with TRBD1 identical over 9 bases. The germline gives CDR1 SGHTA, CDR2 FQGNSA. The CDR3 is 15 residues long. The CDR3 protein is CASGLLTGGNQPQHF. The CDR3 nucleotides are TGTGCCAGCGGCTTATTAACAGGGGGCAACCAGCCCCAGCATTTT. The full variable domain, its missing parts supplied by reference TRBV7-2 and TRBJ1-5, is GAGVSQSPSNKVTEKGKDVELRCDPISGHTALYWYRQSLGQGLEFLIYFQGNSAPDKSGLPSDRFSAERTGGSVSTLTIQRTQQEDSAVYLCASGLLTGGNQPQHFGDGTRLSIL.

There are many counts of this clonotype. The V call is TRBV7-6, the J call TRBJ1-1, with 9 bases aligning to TRBD1. CDR1 is SGHVS and CDR2 is FNYEAQ in the germline V gene. With 1 base clipped from V and 2 bases from J, the junction kept 8 bases outside the gene matches. The CDR3 has 17 amino acids. The CDR3 here is CASSLDGDRVFNTEAFF. The CDR3 nucleotides are TGTGCCAGCAGCTTAGATGGGGACAGGGTTTTTAACACTGAAGCTTTCTTT.

The V gene is TRBV12-3 or TRBV12-4, the J gene TRBJ2-3; D assignment may be TRBD1 or TRBD2 (5 bases each). Trimming pared 5 bases from V and 7 bases from J, leaving 22 bases between. This CDR3 region has 16 residues. Here the CDR3 DNA reads TGTGCCAGCAGTCCCGCCGGGACCCGGGTTAGAAATACGCAGTATTTT. Translation: CASSPAGTRVRNTQYF.

Ten or more counts support this clonotype. The rearrangement joins TRBV2 to TRBJ2-1, with TRBD1 matching over 9 bases. The V gene end was trimmed by 4 bases and the J gene end by 3 bases; junction bases not matched to a gene: 4. Per the germline V gene, CDR1 is SNHLY and CDR2 is FYNNEI. This CDR3 has 15 amino acids. DNA for the CDR3: TGTGCCAGCAGTGCACCGGGACAGGGCTACAATGAGCAGTTCTTC. Residues: CASSAPGQGYNEQFF.

This chain connects TRBV7-9 to TRBJ2-5; D ambiguous. Germline V gene data show CDR1 as SEHNR and CDR2 as FQNEAQ (reference sequence). Trimming left V 4 bases short and J 5 bases short, with 20 bases between. There are 16 residues in the CDR3. CDR3 DNA sequence: TGTGCCAGCAGCTCGGTAGGGCACTACCTGGGGGAGACCCAGTACTTC. This translates into CASSSVGHYLGETQYF.

The rearrangement joins TRBV5-1 to TRBJ2-5, with a possible D match to TRBD2 (6 bases). Trimming left V 0 bases short and J 3 bases short, with 15 bases between. Per the germline V gene, CDR1 is SGHRS and CDR2 is YFSETQ. This CDR3 is 16 amino acids long. Here the CDR3 reads CASSLAQTRLEETQYF. CDR3 sequence (DNA): TGCGCCAGCAGCTTGGCCCAGACTAGATTGGAAGAGACCCAGTACTTC. Full variable domain (remainder filled in from reference TRBV5-1 and TRBJ2-5): KAGVTQTPRYLIKTRGQQVTLSCSPISGHRSVSWYQQTPGQGLQFLFEYFSETQRNKGNFPGRFSGRQFSNSRSEMNVSTLELGDSALYLCASSLAQTRLEETQYFGPGTRLLVL.

This clonotype was observed a handful of times. The chain is built from TRBV10-3 and TRBJ2-3, with 11 bases aligning to TRBD2. Germline CDR1 and CDR2: ENHRY and SYGVKD. The CDR3 has 18 residues. V gave up 0 bases and J gave up 2 bases; unmatched junction bases: 7. The DNA for the CDR3 is TGTGCCATCAGTGAGTCGCACCTAGCGGGGGGACTCACAGATACGCAGTATTTT. This sequence encodes CAISESHLAGGLTDTQYF.

This clonotype was counted a few times. This sequence joins TRBV7-9 and TRBJ2-1, with TRBD2 matching 14 bases. Germline assignment: CDR1 SEHNR and CDR2 FQNEAQ (reference sequence). The CDR3 has 15 amino acids. V lost 5 bases, J lost 13 bases, and 10 bases stayed unmatched. In DNA, the CDR3 is TGTGCCAGCAGCAGGACTAGCGGGGGGTTGGGGGCCCAGTTCTTC. This codes for CASSRTSGGLGAQFF.

This clonotype was seen at least ten times. The V and J genes are TRBV19 and TRBJ2-5, with 9 bases matching TRBD2. V gave up 7 bases and J gave up 5 bases; unmatched junction bases: 8. CDR3 size: 14 residues. The germline V gene encodes CDR1 LNHDA and CDR2 SQIVND (reference sequence). The CDR3: CASKSGTSMETQYF. The CDR3 DNA reads as TGTGCCAGTAAATCCGGGACTAGCATGGAGACCCAGTACTTC.

The chain combines TRBV6-6 with TRBJ2-5; D uncertain. V lost 1 base and J 0 bases, leaving 15 bases between the germline ends. The CDR3 is 17 amino acids. Per germline, CDR1 MNHNY and CDR2 SVGAGI (reference sequence). Here the CDR3 reads CASSYFSRATDQETQYF. The CDR3 bases are TGTGCCAGCAGTTACTTCTCCCGGGCGACTGACCAAGAGACCCAGTACTTC.

The gene calls are TRBV28 and TRBJ2-1; 8 bases align to TRBD1. J lost 6 bases, V lost 2 bases, and 6 bases had no gene match. The CDR3 consists of 15 residues. Per the germline V gene, CDR1 is MDHEN and CDR2 is SYDVKM. CDR3 in amino acids: CASSLEQGGPNEQFF. The CDR3 DNA follows: TGTGCCAGCAGTTTAGAACAGGGGGGCCCCAATGAGCAGTTCTTC.

This clonotype has just a few counts. This chain joins TRBV27 and TRBJ2-5; TRBD2 is a possible D gene (5 bases). The CDR3 covers 12 residues. The germline V gene has CDR1 MNHEY and CDR2 SMNVEV (reference sequence). V dropped 6 bases and J dropped 5 bases, with 10 bases sitting between them. The CDR3 loop reads CASRMQRETQYF. CDR3 DNA sequence: TGTGCCAGCAGGATGCAGCGGGAGACCCAGTACTTC.